The present entry profiles one TCR beta chain with its context. The data derive from a study of shared clonotypes between healthy human individuals. Deep-level assay runs were performed. The repertoire was sequenced with immunoSEQ multiplex PCR; TCRdb's copy has only in-frame clones and lacks some. The table records millions of clones, less than 95% of them present only once. V gave up 7 bases and J gave up 0 bases; unmatched junction bases: 0. The CDR3 has 12 amino acids. Germline CDR1 and CDR2: SQVTM and ANQGSEA. Positive CCR7 selection of CD45RO-negative cells yielded the naive CD8 cells, and terminally differentiated effector memory CD45RA+ cells were excluded.

The chain carries TRBV29-1 and TRBJ2-7, with TRBD1 identical over 10 bases. Sequencing was done on a sample of naive CD8+ T cells sorted from blood. The receptor was derived from a man between 18 and 35 years old in good health. Written as DNA, the CDR3 is TGCAGCGGACAGGGGGCCTCCTACGAGCAGTACTTC. It encodes CSGQGASYEQYF.